The 14 T cell receptor beta chains reported below all come from one sample, sequenced in a study of metastatic and nonmetastatic thyroid tumors. TCRdb called clones again from the PCR reads with MiXCR. The top ten hold more than 20% of the sample, which has about 15,000 clones, about 4% seen once. No patient had received any treatment before thyroid surgery. Material: tumor tissue. These receptors originate from a female donor with papillary thyroid cancer or a benign thyroid nodule (not recorded which). Some clones in this sample may be carry-over from other donors' samples.

CDR3 DNA sequence: TGTGCCTGGAGTGACGGGGGATGGGCGAGTGAAGCTTTCTTT. This gives the protein CAWSDGGWASEAFF. This chain links TRBV19 with TRBJ1-1; perhaps TRBD1 as D (5 bases). The CDR3 length is 14 residues. From germline, CDR1 is LNHDA and CDR2 SQIVND (reference sequence). Trimming cost V 11 bases and J 7 bases, with 23 bases left between them.

CDR3 nucleotide sequence: TGCAGTGCTGCCGGGACAGGGGGATGGTATGGCTACACCTTC. Protein: CSAAGTGGWYGYTF. The chain is built from TRBV20-1 and TRBJ1-2; 11 bases are a match to TRBD1. The junction had 7 bases not matched to a gene; V was cut back by 5 bases and J by 5 bases. Germline CDR1 DFQATT, CDR2 SNEGSKA (reference sequence). CDR3 length equals 14 residues.

The chain is built from TRBV12-3 or TRBV12-4 and TRBJ1-2, with a weak D call TRBD1 (5 bases). V lost 3 bases and J lost 8, with 16 bases in between. The CDR3 loop spans 14 amino acids. CDR3: CASSFSGRARGYTF. The CDR3 DNA reads as TGTGCCAGCAGTTTTTCAGGGAGGGCCCGGGGCTACACCTTC.

This clone was seen a few times. The rearrangement links TRBV28 to TRBJ2-2; 7 bases are a match to TRBD1. This CDR3 spans 15 amino acids. The germline gives CDR1 MDHEN, CDR2 SYDVKM. Trimming took 6 bases from V and 8 from J; bases not matched to a gene: 12. The CDR3 loop is CASSPQGFMRGELFF. The DNA of the CDR3 is TGTGCCAGCAGCCCACAGGGGTTTATGCGGGGGGAGCTGTTTTTT. Full variable domain (outside the CDR3, taken from reference TRBV28 and TRBJ2-2): DVKVTQSSRYLVKRTGEKVFLECVQDMDHENMFWYRQDPGLGLRLIYFSYDVKMKEKGDIPEGYSVSREKKERFSLILESASTNQTSMYLCASSPQGFMRGELFFGEGSRLTVL.

The J gene is TRBJ1-3, the V gene TRBV27; D is unclear. This CDR3 region has 16 residues. CDR1 is MNHEY, CDR2 SMNVEV, per germline (reference sequence). With 5 bases removed from V and 3 bases from J, the gap between germline ends came to 17 bases. In nucleotides, the CDR3 is TGTGCCAGCAGTAGAGAGGCCCTCGTGAGTGGAAACACCATATATTTT. This translates into CASSREALVSGNTIYF.

The sample holds many counts of this clone. A much larger clone differs from this one at a single base, so this may be a read error. The sample holds other DNA sequences that translate to the same CDR3. J is TRBJ2-7 and V is TRBV7-8; 7 nucleotides agree with TRBD1. CDR1 is SGHVS, CDR2 FQNEAQ, per germline. This CDR3 has 16 residues. The CDR3 sequence: CASSLNPTGIRGEQYF. CDR3 sequence (DNA): TGTGCCAGCAGTTTAAACCCGACAGGGATTAGGGGCGAGCAGTACTTT.

This clone was counted only a few times. The chain joins TRBV27 to TRBJ1-6; D is undetermined. V gave up 2 bases and J gave up 8 bases, with 10 bases separating them. The CDR3 extends over 14 amino acids. Germline CDR1 and CDR2: MNHEY and SMNVEV (reference sequence). The CDR3 sequence is CASSLGVGDSPLHF. CDR3 DNA sequence: TGTGCCAGCAGTTTAGGGGTTGGTGATTCACCCCTCCACTTT.

The sample holds a few counts of this clone. V is TRBV6-1 and J is TRBJ1-2, with 9 bases that match TRBD1. CDR1 and CDR2 from the germline V gene are MNHNS and SASEGT. The CDR3 spans 15 residues. J gave up 3 bases and V 2 bases, and 4 bases lay outside the gene matches. The CDR3 nucleotides read TGTGCCAGCAGTGAACGGGACAGGGCTGACTATGGCTACACCTTC. It specifies CASSERDRADYGYTF.

The table lists this clone with a few counts. The chain has TRBV11-2 and TRBJ2-1, with D tentatively TRBD2 (6 bases). Per germline, CDR1 SGHAT and CDR2 FQNNGV. Trimming took off 5 bases at V and 9 bases at J, with 26 bases between the two ends. The CDR3 sequence is 17 residues long. CDR3 in DNA: TGTGCCAGCAGCCCATATATTCGGCAGTCCGGGGGACGTGAGCAGTTCTTC. Amino acids: CASSPYIRQSGGREQFF.

This clone is labeled as medium-sized. V gene TRBV28 combines with J gene TRBJ2-1; 11 positions agree with TRBD1. Losses at the gene ends were 3 bases for V and 7 bases for J; bases not matched to a gene: 8. The CDR3 totals 16 residues. Germline V gene data show CDR1 as MDHEN and CDR2 as SYDVKM. The CDR3 loop is CASSFPGTGGSNEQFF. CDR3 nucleotides: TGTGCCAGCAGTTTTCCCGGGACAGGGGGTTCAAATGAGCAGTTCTTC.

The V call is TRBV25-1, the J call TRBJ2-7; 8 bases map to TRBD2. This CDR3 comprises 17 residues. Germline-derived CDR1 and CDR2 are MGHDK and SYGVNS. The J segment lost 2 bases and the V segment lost 7 bases, leaving 16 bases of the junction unmatched. CDR3 sequence reads: CASIIDSKAGATYEQYF. The CDR3 bases are TGTGCCAGCATAATCGATTCCAAAGCGGGAGCAACCTACGAGCAGTACTTC.

By share of the sample, this clone is large. This rearrangement joins TRBV6-1 to TRBJ2-3, with 7 bases aligning to TRBD2. Unmatched junction bases numbered 6, after V lost 6 bases and J lost 0 bases. The CDR3 runs to 15 residues. Germline CDR1 MNHNS, CDR2 SASEGT. DNA for the CDR3: TGTGCCAGCAGCTGGGACTACCGAAGCACAGATACGCAGTATTTT. Encoded protein: CASSWDYRSTDTQYF.

With regard to this clone: The conserved final phenylalanine or tryptophan is absent from the CDR3, which likely points to a read error. The CDR3 loop is CASSLYQRTEAFS. As DNA, the CDR3 is TGTGCCAGCAGCTTATACCAGAGAACTGAAGCTTTCTCT. The chain joins TRBV11-2 to TRBJ1-1; D gene unclear. Germline V CDR1 and CDR2: SGHAT, FQNNGV. The CDR3 covers 13 residues. Trimming pared 2 bases from V and 5 bases from J, leaving 9 bases between.

V is TRBV27 and J is TRBJ2-2; possible D gene TRBD2, 5 bases. CDR3 length equals 16 residues. The V end lost 3 bases, the J end lost 2 bases, and 13 bases lay between the germline ends. Germline-derived CDR1 and CDR2 are MNHEY and SMNVEV (reference sequence). CDR3 sequence reads: CASSFSEALNTGELFF. The CDR3 nucleotides read TGTGCCAGCAGTTTTTCGGAGGCCCTAAACACCGGGGAGCTGTTTTTT.